The 19 T cell receptor beta chains below were found in one sample sequenced in a study of T cells after yellow fever vaccination. TCRdb reanalysed the 5' RACE reads using MiXCR and keeps one entry per CDR3 protein. The sample consists of about 240,000 distinct CDR3 sequences, 6.9% of them appearing once. The sample consisted of CD4+ T cells sorted from PBMCs, taken 15 days after the yellow fever booster vaccination. All receptors come from a man younger than 40 who received the YFV17D yellow fever vaccine.

This clonotype was recorded only once. In DNA, the CDR3 is TGTGCCAGCAGTTTCTTGGGACAGGGGATGAATGGCTACACCTTC. Translation gives CASSFLGQGMNGYTF. This chain joins TRBV6-5 and TRBJ1-2; 10 bases line up with TRBD1. V was clipped by 4 bases and J by 6 bases; unmatched bases: 8. This CDR3 contains 15 residues. CDR1 and CDR2 from the germline V gene are MNHEY and SVGAGI.

This clonotype came up a few times. This sequence joins TRBV2 and TRBJ2-5, with D possibly TRBD2 on 6 matching bases. Germline CDR1 and CDR2: SNHLY and FYNNEI. The V gene lost 3 bases and the J gene lost 10 bases, with 12 bases spanning the gap. CDR3 size: 12 residues. In DNA form, the CDR3 reads TGTGCCAGCAGTGAGAAGGGCGGGATCCAGTACTTC. It is translated as CASSEKGGIQYF.

This clonotype was observed at least ten times. The chain uses TRBV10-2 and TRBJ2-5; no firm D call. V dropped 4 bases and J dropped 5 bases, with 8 bases sitting between them. The CDR3 is made up of 12 amino acids. Germline CDR1 and CDR2: WSHSY and SAAADI. The CDR3 DNA is TGCGCCAGCAGTGGTGGAAAGGAGACCCAGTACTTC. It is translated as CASSGGKETQYF.

This clonotype was counted once. A clone one base away is much larger, so this may be a read error. The rearrangement joins TRBV20-1 to TRBJ2-7; 9 nucleotides line up with TRBD2. The CDR3 covers 12 residues. Germline V gene lookup returns CDR1 DFQATT and CDR2 SNEGSKA (reference sequence). The V gene end was trimmed by 6 bases and the J gene end by 9 bases; junction bases not matched to a gene: 9. The CDR3 DNA sequence: TGCAGTGCCCCGATTAGCGGGAGCGGGCAGTACTTC. Its protein is CSAPISGSGQYF.

J is TRBJ2-5 and V is TRBV10-3, with D uncertain. CDR1 and CDR2 from the germline V gene are ENHRY and SYGVKD. CDR3 length: 11 amino acids. Trimming stripped 10 bases from V and 4 bases from J, with 10 bases between. This chain's CDR3 is CATTLGETQYF. The DNA for the CDR3 is TGTGCCACGACTTTAGGAGAGACCCAGTACTTC.

This clonotype appeared many times. This chain connects TRBV9 to TRBJ2-3; the match to TRBD2 covers 7 bases. Germline CDR1 reads SGDLS; CDR2 reads YYNGEE. The length of the CDR3 is 15 residues. J was trimmed by 0 bases and V by 4 bases; bases with no gene match: 5. In DNA form, the CDR3 reads TGTGCCAGCAGCATCCGTAGCGGGAGCACAGATACGCAGTATTTT. Its translation: CASSIRSGSTDTQYF.

This clonotype was recorded many times. The chain recombines TRBV10-3 with TRBJ1-1, with a tentative D call TRBD1 (5 bases). V was trimmed by 6 bases and J by 5 bases, leaving 10 bases between them. The germline V gene encodes CDR1 ENHRY and CDR2 SYGVKD. This CDR3 spans 12 amino acids. The CDR3 here is CAIRSGETEAFF. Here the CDR3 DNA reads TGTGCCATCAGGTCGGGGGAAACTGAAGCTTTCTTT.

In its sample, this clonotype was seen a few times. This chain joins TRBV20-1 and TRBJ2-5, with a tentative D call TRBD1 (6 bases). This CDR3 spans 13 amino acids. CDR1 is DFQATT, CDR2 SNEGSKA, per germline (reference sequence). Trimming took off 2 bases at V and 2 bases at J, with 9 bases between the two ends. The CDR3, as DNA: TGCAGTGCTAGACAGGGGAAGCAAGAGACCCAGTACTTC. This encodes CSARQGKQETQYF.

Ten or more counts support this clonotype. The gene calls are TRBV7-9 and TRBJ2-3; D is undetermined. Germline V gene lookup returns CDR1 SEHNR and CDR2 FQNEAQ (reference sequence). This CDR3 is 14 amino acids long. Trimming removed 4 bases at V and 2 bases at J, with 10 bases between. The CDR3 is CASSSRDTTDTQYF. Here the CDR3 DNA reads TGTGCCAGCAGCTCTCGCGACACCACAGATACGCAGTATTTT. Supplemented by reference TRBV7-9 and TRBJ2-3, the full variable domain reads DTGVSQNPRHKITKRGQNVTFRCDPISEHNRLYWYRQTLGQGPEFLTYFQNEAQLEKSRLLSDRFSAERPKGSFSTLEIQRTEQGDSAMYLCASSSRDTTDTQYFGPGTRLTVL.

This clonotype was seen a handful of times. The rearrangement uses TRBV7-3 and TRBJ2-5, with 11 bases identical to TRBD2. From germline, CDR1 is SGHTA and CDR2 FQGTGA. Trimming cost V 2 bases and J 5 bases; bases outside gene matches: 7. There are 16 residues in the CDR3. CDR3 sequence (DNA): TGTGCCAGCAGCTTACAAGTAGCGGGAGGGCATGAGACCCAGTACTTC. Its protein product is CASSLQVAGGHETQYF.

In this sample, this clonotype turned up a few times. This chain joins TRBV6-5 and TRBJ2-7; no clear D gene. The CDR3 is 13 amino acids. Germline V lookup: CDR1 MNHEY, CDR2 SVGAGI. The ends were cut back, 0 bases at V and 5 bases at J, with 8 bases in the middle. The CDR3 spells CASSYSTSHEQYF. The CDR3 coding sequence is TGTGCCAGCAGTTACTCGACGTCGCACGAGCAGTACTTC.

The chain employs TRBV7-9 and TRBJ2-7, with D unclear. Germline CDR1 reads SEHNR; CDR2 reads FQNEAQ (reference sequence). The length of the CDR3 is 13 residues. The V end lost 5 bases, the J end lost 6 bases, and 14 bases lay between the germline ends. CDR3 protein: CASSLSPPVEQYF. The CDR3 DNA reads TGTGCCAGCAGCCTATCCCCACCGGTCGAGCAGTACTTC.

Ten or more counts support this clonotype. J is TRBJ2-2 and V is TRBV20-1; TRBD2 matches at 9 bases. This CDR3 comprises 15 residues. The junction had 12 bases not matched to a gene; V was cut back by 3 bases and J by 10 bases. Per germline, CDR1 DFQATT and CDR2 SNEGSKA (reference sequence). The chain's CDR3 is CSASRPRTSEVELFF. CDR3 sequence (DNA): TGCAGTGCTAGTCGCCCCCGGACTAGCGAGGTGGAGCTGTTTTTT.

The gene calls are TRBV29-1 and TRBJ2-4; the D is unclear. This CDR3 comprises 15 residues. Germline V lookup: CDR1 SQVTM, CDR2 ANQGSEA. Trimming took off 6 bases at V and 0 bases at J, with 15 bases between the two ends. The CDR3 nucleotides read TGCAGCGTGGCGTTAGGGCAGGTAGCCAAAAACATTCAGTACTTC. As protein: CSVALGQVAKNIQYF.

The chain recombines TRBV9 with TRBJ2-1; TRBD2 matches at 10 bases. The CDR3 has 16 residues. Germline trimming cut 0 bases from V and 5 bases from J; bases unmatched to any gene: 5. The germline gives CDR1 SGDLS, CDR2 YYNGEE. The CDR3 DNA follows: TGTGCCAGCAGCGTAGGGGTAGCGGGAGGCGACAATGAGCAGTTCTTC. Translation gives CASSVGVAGGDNEQFF.

This sequence joins TRBV7-2 and TRBJ2-3; tentatively, D is TRBD2 (5 bases). The length of the CDR3 is 15 residues. Germline V gene lookup returns CDR1 SGHTA and CDR2 FQGNSA. Deletions cut 1 base from V and 7 bases from J, with 15 bases between. The CDR3 region has the DNA TGTGCCAGCAGCTTAGGGTCAACGGGAACAAATACGCAGTATTTT. Translation gives CASSLGSTGTNTQYF.

This chain links TRBV25-1 with TRBJ1-4, with D perhaps TRBD1 (6 bases). The CDR3 is 14 residues long. Trimming left V 3 bases short and J 7 bases short, with 12 bases between. Germline V gene lookup returns CDR1 MGHDK and CDR2 SYGVNS. In DNA, the CDR3 is TGTGCCAGCAGTGACCCGGGGGCTGGTGAAAAACTGTTTTTT. This codes for CASSDPGAGEKLFF.

This clonotype was detected ten times or more. The chain couples TRBV27 to TRBJ2-7, with D possibly TRBD1 on 6 matching bases. Germline CDR1 reads MNHEY; CDR2 reads SMNVEV (reference sequence). The CDR3 consists of 14 residues. V lost 10 bases, J lost 2 bases, and 18 bases lay in between. The CDR3 DNA reads as TGTGCCACTGCAACCGGGACAACAACCTACGAGCAGTACTTC. This sequence encodes CATATGTTTYEQYF.

The chain uses TRBV19 and TRBJ1-1; D possibly corresponds to TRBD1 (5 bases). The ends were cut back, 7 bases at V and 6 bases at J, with 18 bases in the middle. Germline values: CDR1 LNHDA, CDR2 SQIVND (reference sequence). The CDR3 consists of 14 residues. CDR3 coding DNA: TGTGCCAGTAAGTTTGGGCCCGAAGGGGCTGAAGCTTTCTTT. This codes for CASKFGPEGAEAFF.